This T cell receptor beta chain was captured by sequencing in a study of CD8 T cells in Susac syndrome. The multiple sclerosis controls were treatment-naive patients, and their relapsing-remitting disease was stable or active. cDNA came from approximately 0.5 to 1 ug RNA primed by random hexamers. The amplification used immunoSEQ multiplex PCR on TCR beta CDR3; it spanned 54 Vbeta and 13 Jbeta. TCRdb passed the immunoSEQ multiplex PCR reads through MiXCR, listing each CDR3 protein once. The table includes some 200,000 distinct CDR3 sequences, roughly 92% detected once. The CDR3 totals 12 residues. Per the germline V gene, CDR1 is LNHNV and CDR2 is YYDKDF (reference sequence). V lost 0 bases to trimming and J lost 11 bases, with 7 bases between them.

This TCR was sampled from a human donor with multiple sclerosis. The V call is TRBV15, the J call TRBJ1-4, with D perhaps matching TRBD1 (5 bases). The sample taken for sequencing was CD8+ T cells from PBMCs. This chain's CDR3 is CATSRDKGKLFF. The CDR3 nucleotides read TGTGCCACCAGCAGAGATAAGGGGAAACTGTTTTTT.